This T cell receptor (beta chain) was documented in a study of blood T cell repertoires in COVID-19. Study at large: T cells, B-cell-depleted T cells, or PBMCs provided the cDNA or gDNA that served as material.

The length of the CDR3 is 13 residues. V lost 2 bases and J lost 6, with 7 bases in between. Germline V gene data show CDR1 as SGHAT and CDR2 as FQNNGV. In the original workflow: Reference gene primer amplification in the assay estimated nucleated cell counts. Libraries were prepared by immunoSEQ multiplex PCR; TCRdb keeps only in-frame clonotypes and omits some of them. V, J and clone size reflect that table, while D and trimming were determined from the DNA. This repertoire shows around 270,000 clones, 75% to 95% found once; its top ten account for under 3%. Source material: peripheral blood. The sequence was collected from a person aged 18-30 years with COVID-19, enrolled during active disease. V usage is TRBV11-2 and J usage is TRBJ2-2, with D perhaps matching TRBD1 (5 bases). This CDR3 is CASSLMGPGELFF. For the CDR3, the DNA is TGTGCCAGCAGCTTAATGGGGCCCGGGGAGCTGTTTTTT.